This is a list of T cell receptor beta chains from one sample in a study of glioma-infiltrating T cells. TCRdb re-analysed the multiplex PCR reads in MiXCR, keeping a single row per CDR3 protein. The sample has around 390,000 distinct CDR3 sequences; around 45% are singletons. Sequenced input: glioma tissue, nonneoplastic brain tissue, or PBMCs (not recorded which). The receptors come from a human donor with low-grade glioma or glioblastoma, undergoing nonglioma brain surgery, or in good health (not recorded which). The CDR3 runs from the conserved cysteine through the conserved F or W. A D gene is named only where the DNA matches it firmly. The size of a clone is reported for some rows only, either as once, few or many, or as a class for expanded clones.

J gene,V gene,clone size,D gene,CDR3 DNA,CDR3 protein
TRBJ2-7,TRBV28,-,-,TGTGCCAGCAGTTATAGGGCCGGATCCTACGAGCGGTACTTC,CASSYRAGSYERYF
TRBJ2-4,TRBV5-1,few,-,TGCGCCAGCAGCCCCCTAACAGGGGACTTAAACATTCAGTACTTC,CASSPLTGDLNIQYF
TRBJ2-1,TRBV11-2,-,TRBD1,TGTGCCAGCAGCCCCGACAGGGGGTACTACAATGAGCAGTTCTTC,CASSPDRGYYNEQFF
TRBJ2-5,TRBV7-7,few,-,TGTGCTAGCAGCCCCAGACCAGAAGAGACCCAGTACTTC,CASSPRPEETQYF
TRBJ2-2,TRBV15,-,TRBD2,TGTGCCACCAGCCCCCGGGGAGCGGGAGGCCGGAACACCGGGGAGCTGTTTTTT,CATSPRGAGGRNTGELFF
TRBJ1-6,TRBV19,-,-,TGTGCCAGTAGTACCGTTGGACGTTCACCCCTCCACTTT,CASSTVGRSPLHF
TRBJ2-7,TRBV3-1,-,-,TGTGCCAGCAGCCACCCCCTCCGGGGGAAGCCCTACGAGCAGTACTTC,CASSHPLRGKPYEQYF
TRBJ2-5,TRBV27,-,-,TGTGCCAGCAGTTTAATGGGACTCCAACAAGAGACCCAGCACTTC,CASSLMGLQQETQHF
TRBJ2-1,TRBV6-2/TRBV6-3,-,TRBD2,TGTGCCAGCAGTTACTCTGAGCGGGGAAAGAATGAGCAGTTCTTC,CASSYSERGKNEQFF
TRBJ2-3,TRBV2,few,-,TGTGCCAGCAGTGACGCCGGACAGCCCCTGCAAGATACGCAGTATTTT,CASSDAGQPLQDTQYF
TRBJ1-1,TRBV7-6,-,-,TGTGCCAGCAGTTCCAGGGGAGAAACTGAAGCTTTCTTT,CASSSRGETEAFF
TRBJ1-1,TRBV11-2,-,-,TGTGCCAGCAGCTTAGAGCTGGGAGTCACTGAAGCTTTCTTT,CASSLELGVTEAFF
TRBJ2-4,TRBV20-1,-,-,TGCAGTGCTAGAAAAATGGCTGGCAAAAACATTCAGTACTTC,CSARKMAGKNIQYF
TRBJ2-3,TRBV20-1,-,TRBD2,TGCAGTGCCGTAACCTCTAGCGGGAGGCCAGATACGCAGTATTTT,CSAVTSSGRPDTQYF
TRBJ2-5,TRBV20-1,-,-,TGCAGTGCTAGGGGTGACTTCGGGCTCCCCCGGGCCCAAGAGACCCAGTACTTC,CSARGDFGLPRAQETQYF
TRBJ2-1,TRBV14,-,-,TGTGCCAGCGGGGGCGTACCCTACGAGCAGTTCTTC,CASGGVPYEQFF
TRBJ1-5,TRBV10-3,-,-,TGTGCCATCAGTGAGTACAACGATCAGCCCCAGCATTTT,CAISEYNDQPQHF
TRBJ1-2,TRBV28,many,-,TGTGCCAGCACCCAAAGGTGGGACACCTATGGCTACACCTTC,CASTQRWDTYGYTF
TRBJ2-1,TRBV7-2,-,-,TGTGCCATCATCTTAGATGAAGCGGAGCAGTTCTTC,CAIILDEAEQFF
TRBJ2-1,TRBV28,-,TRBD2,TGTGCCAGCTGTTATGAGGCTAGCGGGAGCTATCAGTCCTTC,CASCYEASGSYQSF
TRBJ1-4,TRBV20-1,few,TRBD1,TGCAGTGCTTCCCCGACAGGGATTAATGAAAAACTGTTTTTT,CSASPTGINEKLFF
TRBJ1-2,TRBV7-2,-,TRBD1,TGTGCCAGCAGCTTAGCTGGGACAGGGATCGACTATGGCTACACCTTC,CASSLAGTGIDYGYTF